This record concerns one T cell receptor beta chain sequence. Antigen unknown. The data are from a study of graft-versus-host responses after intestinal transplantation. For the study at large: The recipients all started with anti-thymocyte globulin induction and then took tacrolimus and steroids for 3 to 4 years.

Study findings and constraints: GvH clones occurred in recipient marrow; some first appeared in ileum or blood. Graft-versus-host to host-versus-graft clonal ratios in allografts were high in patients with graft-donor T cell macrochimerism.

V was cut by 0 bases and J by 6 bases, with 12 bases left in between. The CDR3 spans 13 residues. In germline, CDR1 is GTSNPN, CDR2 SVGIG (reference sequence). Sequenced by immunoSEQ multiplex PCR; TCRdb stores in-frame clones only, minus some. The sample has fewer than 150,000 clones, approximately 90% seen once. The chain employs TRBV30 and TRBJ2-7; tentative D call: TRBD1 (5 bases). The sequenced sample was unstimulated CD4+ T cells sorted from spleen or lymph node cells, obtained before intestinal transplant. The clonotype originates from a human donor who received an intestinal transplant. The CDR3 reads CAWSVGSRAEQYF. The CDR3 DNA is TGTGCCTGGAGTGTAGGTTCCAGGGCCGAGCAGTACTTC. Supplemented by reference TRBV30 and TRBJ2-7, the full variable domain reads SQTIHQWPATLVQPVGSPLSLECTVEGTSNPNLYWYRQAAGRGLQLLFYSVGIGQISSEVPQNLSASRPQDRQFILSSKKLLLSDSGFYLCAWSVGSRAEQYFGPGTRLTVT.